These T cell receptor beta chains were read from a single sample in a study of OX40 agonist ivuxolimab in advanced cancers. Clones were sequenced by immunoSEQ multiplex PCR, and TCRdb holds only the in-frame ones, with some missing. Among some 99,000 clones listed, approximately 95% were seen once. Source: CD4+ or CD8+ T cells sorted from blood, taken in a trial of the OX40 agonist ivuxolimab. The receptors originated from an adult with an advanced solid tumor such as melanoma, head and neck, liver or kidney cancer. Both conserved end residues are part of each CDR3. A D gene is named only where the DNA matches it firmly. The size of a clone is reported for some rows only, either as once, few or many, or as a class for expanded clones.

j_call v_call d_call clone_size cdr3_aa cdr3_nt
TRBJ2-3 TRBV7-8 TRBD2 - CASSPPLAGGVGTQYF TGTGCCAGCAGCCCCCCGCTAGCGGGGGGAGTCGGTACGCAGTATTTT
TRBJ2-3 TRBV19 - - CASAASTDTQYF TGTGCCAGTGCGGCTAGCACAGATACGCAGTATTTT
TRBJ2-1 TRBV9 TRBD2 once CASSVGGERGREQFF TGTGCCAGCAGCGTAGGAGGGGAGCGGGGGAGGGAGCAGTTCTTC
TRBJ1-4 TRBV5-1 - - CASSLGSTNEKLFF TGCGCCAGCAGCTTGGGTTCAACTAATGAAAAACTGTTTTTT
TRBJ2-1 TRBV27 - - CASSLSDGSPYNEQFF TGTGCCAGCAGTTTATCGGACGGGAGCCCCTACAATGAGCAGTTCTTC
TRBJ2-1 TRBV7-9 - - CASSPLKPVARGNEQFF TGTGCCAGCAGCCCTCTCAAACCCGTGGCCCGAGGCAATGAGCAGTTCTTC
TRBJ1-2 TRBV5-1 TRBD1 - CASSFGQGLTNYGYTF TGCGCCAGCAGCTTCGGACAGGGCTTGACTAACTATGGCTACACCTTC
TRBJ2-2 TRBV5-1 - once CASSFFSFDGELFF TGCGCCAGCAGCTTTTTCAGCTTTGACGGGGAGCTGTTTTTT
TRBJ1-1 TRBV7-8 - - CASTLSRSSINTEAFF TGTGCCAGCACCCTTTCCCGGTCGTCTATTAACACTGAAGCTTTCTTT
TRBJ1-5 TRBV7-9 - - CASSLQGQGNQPQHF TGTGCCAGCAGCCTCCAGGGGCAGGGCAATCAGCCCCAGCATTTT
TRBJ2-7 TRBV5-1 - - CASSPRGWPSSYEQYF TGCGCCAGCAGCCCCCGGGGTTGGCCGAGCTCCTACGAGCAGTACTTC
TRBJ2-5 TRBV18 - - CASSRPERPQYF TGTGCCAGCTCACGTCCGGAGAGACCCCAGTACTTC
TRBJ2-7 TRBV10-1 TRBD1 - CASSARQGPTYEQYF TGCGCCAGCAGTGCCCGACAGGGTCCGACCTACGAGCAGTACTTC
TRBJ2-4 TRBV28 TRBD2 once CASSMGGTPRGKNIQYF TGTGCCAGCAGTATGGGAGGGACCCCCCGGGGCAAAAACATTCAGTACTTC
TRBJ2-3 TRBV5-1 TRBD1 - CASSSSDRADTQYF TGCGCCAGCAGCTCCTCGGACAGGGCAGATACGCAGTATTTT
TRBJ2-3 TRBV9 TRBD2 - CASSVRRGGTDTQYF TGTGCCAGCAGCGTACGGCGGGGGGGCACAGATACGCAGTATTTT
TRBJ2-7 TRBV20-1 - - CSPQGPYEQYF TGCAGCCCACAGGGCCCCTACGAGCAGTACTTC
TRBJ1-2 TRBV7-2 - - CASSASVGYGYTF TGTGCCAGCAGCGCCTCCGTTGGGTATGGCTACACCTTC
TRBJ1-1 TRBV4-3 - - CASSQRRRDTEAFF TGCGCCAGCAGCCAGAGGCGGAGGGACACTGAAGCTTTCTTT
TRBJ2-1 TRBV4-1 TRBD2 - CASSQDFLAGGRNEQFF TGCGCCAGCAGCCAGGACTTTCTAGCGGGAGGGCGCAATGAGCAGTTCTTC